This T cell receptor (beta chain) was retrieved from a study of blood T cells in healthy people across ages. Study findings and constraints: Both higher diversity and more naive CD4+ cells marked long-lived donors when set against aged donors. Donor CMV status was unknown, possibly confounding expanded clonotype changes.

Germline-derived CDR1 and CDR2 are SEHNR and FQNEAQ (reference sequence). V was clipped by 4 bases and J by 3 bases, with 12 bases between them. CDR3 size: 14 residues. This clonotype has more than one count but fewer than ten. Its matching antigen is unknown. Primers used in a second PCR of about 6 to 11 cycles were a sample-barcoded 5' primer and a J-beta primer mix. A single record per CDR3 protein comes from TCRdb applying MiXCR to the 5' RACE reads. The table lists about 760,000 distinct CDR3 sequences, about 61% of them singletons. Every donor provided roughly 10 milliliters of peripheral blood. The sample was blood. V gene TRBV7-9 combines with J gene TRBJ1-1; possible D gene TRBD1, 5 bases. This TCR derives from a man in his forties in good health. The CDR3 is CASSWDGWYTEAFF. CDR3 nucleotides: TGTGCCAGCAGCTGGGACGGGTGGTACACTGAAGCTTTCTTT.